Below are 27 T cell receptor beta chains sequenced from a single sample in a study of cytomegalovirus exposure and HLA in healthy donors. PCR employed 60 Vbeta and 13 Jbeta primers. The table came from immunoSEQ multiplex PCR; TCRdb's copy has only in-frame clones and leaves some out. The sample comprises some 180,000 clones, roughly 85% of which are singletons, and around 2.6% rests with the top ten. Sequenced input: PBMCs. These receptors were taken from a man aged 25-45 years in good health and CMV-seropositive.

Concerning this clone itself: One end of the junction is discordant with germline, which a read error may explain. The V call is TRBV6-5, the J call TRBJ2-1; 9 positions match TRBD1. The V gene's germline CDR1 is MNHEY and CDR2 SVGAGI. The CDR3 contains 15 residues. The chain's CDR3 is CASSQGQGAWNGQFF. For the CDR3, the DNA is TGTGCCAGCAGCCAGGGACAGGGAGCGTGGAATGGGCAGTTCTTC.

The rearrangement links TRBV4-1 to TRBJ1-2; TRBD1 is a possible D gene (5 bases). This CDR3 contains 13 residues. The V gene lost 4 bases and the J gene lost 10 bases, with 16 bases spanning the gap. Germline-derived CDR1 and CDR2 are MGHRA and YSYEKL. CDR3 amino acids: CASSPQSRANYTF. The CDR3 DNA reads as TGCGCCAGCAGCCCTCAAAGCAGGGCGAACTACACCTTC.

The CDR3 sequence is CASSHIRDTLGGTQYF. For the CDR3, the DNA is TGTGCCAGCTCACACATCCGGGACACGCTCGGAGGGACCCAGTACTTC. The chain employs TRBV18 and TRBJ2-5; tentatively, D is TRBD1 (6 bases). In germline, CDR1 is KGHSH, CDR2 LQKENI. CDR3 length: 16 residues. V lost 4 bases and J lost 7, with 22 bases in between.

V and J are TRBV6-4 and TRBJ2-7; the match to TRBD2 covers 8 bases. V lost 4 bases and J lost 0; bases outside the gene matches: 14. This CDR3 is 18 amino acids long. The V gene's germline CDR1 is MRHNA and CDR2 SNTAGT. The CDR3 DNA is TGTGCCAGCAGTGGGGTCCGTACTAGCGGCAACCTCTCCTACGAGCAGTACGTC. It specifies CASSGVRTSGNLSYEQYV.

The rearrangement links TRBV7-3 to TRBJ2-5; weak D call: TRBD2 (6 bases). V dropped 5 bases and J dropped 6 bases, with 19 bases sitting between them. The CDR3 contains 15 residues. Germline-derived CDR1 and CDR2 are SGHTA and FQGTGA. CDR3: CASSPDAGGWKTQYF. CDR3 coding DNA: TGTGCCAGCAGCCCTGATGCCGGGGGATGGAAGACCCAGTACTTC.

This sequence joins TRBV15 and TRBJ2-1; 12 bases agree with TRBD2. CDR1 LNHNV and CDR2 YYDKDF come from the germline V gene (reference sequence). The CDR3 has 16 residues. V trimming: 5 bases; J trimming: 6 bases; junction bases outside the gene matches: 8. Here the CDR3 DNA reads TGTGCCACCAGCCCCAAGACTAGCGGGAGAGGCAATGAGCAGTTCTTC. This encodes CATSPKTSGRGNEQFF.

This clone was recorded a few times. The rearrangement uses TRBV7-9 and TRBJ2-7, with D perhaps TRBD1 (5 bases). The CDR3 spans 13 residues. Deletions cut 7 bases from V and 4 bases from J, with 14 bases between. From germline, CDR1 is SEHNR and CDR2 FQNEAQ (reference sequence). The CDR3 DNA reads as TGTGCCAGCACAAAAGCAGGGTTTTACGAGCAGTACTTC. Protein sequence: CASTKAGFYEQYF.

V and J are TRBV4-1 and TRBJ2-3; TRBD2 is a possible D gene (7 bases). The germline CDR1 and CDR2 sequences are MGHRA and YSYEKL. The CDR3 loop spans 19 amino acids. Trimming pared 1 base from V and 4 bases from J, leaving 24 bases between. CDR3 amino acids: CASSQVGSGYREGADTQYF. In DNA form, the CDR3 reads TGCGCCAGCAGCCAAGTGGGGAGCGGCTACAGGGAGGGCGCAGATACGCAGTATTTT.

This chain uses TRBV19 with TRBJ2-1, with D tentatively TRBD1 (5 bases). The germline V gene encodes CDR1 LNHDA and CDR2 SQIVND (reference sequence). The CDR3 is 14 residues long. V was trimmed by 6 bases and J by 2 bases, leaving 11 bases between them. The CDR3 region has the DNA TGTGCCAGTAGACAGGACGTCGCCTACAATGAGCAGTTCTTC. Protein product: CASRQDVAYNEQFF. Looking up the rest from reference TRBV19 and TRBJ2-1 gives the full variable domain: DGGITQSPKYLFRKEGQNVTLSCEQNLNHDAMYWYRQDPGQGLRLIYYSQIVNDFQKGDIAEGYSVSREKKESFPLTVTSAQKNPTAFYLCASRQDVAYNEQFFGPGTRLTVL.

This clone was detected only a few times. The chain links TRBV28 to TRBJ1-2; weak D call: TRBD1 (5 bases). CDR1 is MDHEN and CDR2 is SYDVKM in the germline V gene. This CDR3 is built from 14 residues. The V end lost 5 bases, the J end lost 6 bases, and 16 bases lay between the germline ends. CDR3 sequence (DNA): TGTGCCAGCAGTGAATATCCAGGGAACCATGGCTACACCTTC. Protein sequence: CASSEYPGNHGYTF.

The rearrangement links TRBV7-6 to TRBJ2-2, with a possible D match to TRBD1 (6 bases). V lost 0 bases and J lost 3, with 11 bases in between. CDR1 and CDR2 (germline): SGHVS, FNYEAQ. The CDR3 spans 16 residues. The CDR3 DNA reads TGTGCCAGCAGCTTAGCGGGACAAGCTTACACCGGGGAGCTGTTTTTT. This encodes CASSLAGQAYTGELFF.

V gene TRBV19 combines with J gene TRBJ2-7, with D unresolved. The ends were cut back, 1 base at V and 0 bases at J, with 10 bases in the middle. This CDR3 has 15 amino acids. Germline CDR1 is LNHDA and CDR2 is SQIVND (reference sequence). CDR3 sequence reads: CASSIGGEVSYEQYF. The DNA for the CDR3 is TGTGCCAGTAGTATAGGAGGAGAGGTCTCCTACGAGCAGTACTTC.

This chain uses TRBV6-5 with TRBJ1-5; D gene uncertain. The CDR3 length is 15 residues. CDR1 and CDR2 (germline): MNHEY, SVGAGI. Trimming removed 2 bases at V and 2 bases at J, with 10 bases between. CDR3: CASSYGYEGNQPQHF. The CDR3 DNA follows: TGTGCCAGCAGTTACGGCTACGAGGGCAATCAGCCCCAGCATTTT.

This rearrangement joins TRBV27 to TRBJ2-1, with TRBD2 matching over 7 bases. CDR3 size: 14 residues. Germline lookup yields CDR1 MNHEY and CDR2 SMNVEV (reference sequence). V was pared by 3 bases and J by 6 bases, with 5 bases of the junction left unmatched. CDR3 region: CASSLREHRNEQFF. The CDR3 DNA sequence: TGTGCCAGCAGTTTGCGGGAGCATCGCAATGAGCAGTTCTTC.

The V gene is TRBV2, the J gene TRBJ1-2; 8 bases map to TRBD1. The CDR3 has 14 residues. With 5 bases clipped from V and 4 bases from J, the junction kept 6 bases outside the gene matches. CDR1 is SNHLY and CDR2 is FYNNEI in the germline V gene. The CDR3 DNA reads TGTGCCAGCAGTATGGGACAGGCGACCTATGGCTACACCTTC. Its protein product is CASSMGQATYGYTF.

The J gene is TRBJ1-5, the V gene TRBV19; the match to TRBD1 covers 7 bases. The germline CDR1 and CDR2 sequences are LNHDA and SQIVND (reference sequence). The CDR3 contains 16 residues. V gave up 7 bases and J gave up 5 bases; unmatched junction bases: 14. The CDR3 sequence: CASNLFGQALDQPQHF. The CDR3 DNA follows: TGTGCCAGTAATCTCTTCGGACAGGCGCTCGATCAGCCCCAGCATTTT.

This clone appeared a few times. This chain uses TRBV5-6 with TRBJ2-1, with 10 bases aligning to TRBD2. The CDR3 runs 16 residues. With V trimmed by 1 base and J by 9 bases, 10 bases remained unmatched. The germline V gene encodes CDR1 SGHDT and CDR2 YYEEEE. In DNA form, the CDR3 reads TGTGCCAGCAGCTTGCGGCTAGCGGGAGATTTGGGTGAGCAGTTCTTC. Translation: CASSLRLAGDLGEQFF.

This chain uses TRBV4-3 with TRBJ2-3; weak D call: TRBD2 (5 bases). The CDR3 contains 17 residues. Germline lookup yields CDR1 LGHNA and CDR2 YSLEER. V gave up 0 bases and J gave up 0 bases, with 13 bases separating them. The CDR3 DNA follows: TGCGCCAGCAGCCAAGACAAAGGCGGGCTGAGCACAGATACGCAGTATTTT. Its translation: CASSQDKGGLSTDTQYF.

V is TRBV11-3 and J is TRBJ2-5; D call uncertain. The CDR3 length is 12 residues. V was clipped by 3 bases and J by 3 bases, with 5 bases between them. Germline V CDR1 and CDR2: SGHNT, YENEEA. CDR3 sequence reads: CASSFQKETQYF. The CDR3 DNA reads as TGTGCCAGCAGCTTCCAAAAAGAGACCCAGTACTTC.

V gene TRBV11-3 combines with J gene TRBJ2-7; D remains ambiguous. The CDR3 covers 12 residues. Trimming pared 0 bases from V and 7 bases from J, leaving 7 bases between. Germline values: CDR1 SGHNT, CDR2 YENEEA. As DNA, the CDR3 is TGTGCCAGCAGCTTAGATAATAGAGAGCAGTACTTC. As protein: CASSLDNREQYF.

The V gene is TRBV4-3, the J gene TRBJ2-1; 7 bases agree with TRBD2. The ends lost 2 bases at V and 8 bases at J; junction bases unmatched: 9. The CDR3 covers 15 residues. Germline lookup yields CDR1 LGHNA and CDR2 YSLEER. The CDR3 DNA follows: TGCGCCAGCAGCCAAACCGGGACTAACGTGGATGAGCAGTTCTTC. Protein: CASSQTGTNVDEQFF.

CDR3 bases: TGTGCCAGTAGTACGACCCCGACAAACACTGAAGCTTTCTTT. This encodes CASSTTPTNTEAFF. V is TRBV19 and J is TRBJ1-1; D not resolved. Germline V lookup: CDR1 LNHDA, CDR2 SQIVND (reference sequence). The V and J ends lost 4 bases and 2 bases respectively, with 11 bases between them. The CDR3 is made up of 14 amino acids. Full variable domain (missing parts from reference TRBV19 and TRBJ1-1): DGGITQSPKYLFRKEGQNVTLSCEQNLNHDAMYWYRQDPGQGLRLIYYSQIVNDFQKGDIAEGYSVSREKKESFPLTVTSAQKNPTAFYLCASSTTPTNTEAFFGQGTRLTVV.

CDR3 sequence reads: CASSLLQNTEAFF. CDR3 sequence (DNA): TGTGCCAGCAGTTTATTACAGAACACTGAAGCTTTCTTT. The chain has TRBV27 and TRBJ1-1; D remains ambiguous. The CDR3 runs 13 residues. V gave up 1 base and J gave up 1 base, with 4 bases separating them. Germline CDR1 and CDR2: MNHEY and SMNVEV (reference sequence).

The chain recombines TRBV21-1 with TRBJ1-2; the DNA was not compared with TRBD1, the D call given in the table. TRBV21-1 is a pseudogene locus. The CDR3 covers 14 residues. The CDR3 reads CASSTPNRACGYTF. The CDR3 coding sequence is TGTGCCAGCAGCACTCCGAACAGGGCATGTGGCTACACCTTC.

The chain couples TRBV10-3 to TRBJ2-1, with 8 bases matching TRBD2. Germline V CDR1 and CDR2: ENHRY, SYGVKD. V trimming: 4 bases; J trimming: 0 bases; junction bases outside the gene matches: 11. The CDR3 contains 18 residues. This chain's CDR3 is CAISGSNPSGPSYNEQFF. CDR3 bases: TGTGCCATCAGTGGATCTAATCCTAGCGGGCCCTCCTACAATGAGCAGTTCTTC.

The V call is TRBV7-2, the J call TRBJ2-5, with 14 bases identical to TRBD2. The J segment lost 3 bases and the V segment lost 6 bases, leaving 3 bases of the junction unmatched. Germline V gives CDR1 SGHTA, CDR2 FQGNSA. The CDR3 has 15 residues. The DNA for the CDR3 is TGTGCCAGCAGAGTGACTAGCGGGAGGGAAGAGACCCAGTACTTC. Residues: CASRVTSGREETQYF.

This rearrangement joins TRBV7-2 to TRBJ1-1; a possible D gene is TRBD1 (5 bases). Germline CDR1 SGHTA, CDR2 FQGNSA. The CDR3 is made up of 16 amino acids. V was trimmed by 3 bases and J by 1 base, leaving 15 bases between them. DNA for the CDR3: TGTGCCAGCAGCTTGGAGTTCAGGGTGTGGAACACTGAAGCTTTCTTT. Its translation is CASSLEFRVWNTEAFF.